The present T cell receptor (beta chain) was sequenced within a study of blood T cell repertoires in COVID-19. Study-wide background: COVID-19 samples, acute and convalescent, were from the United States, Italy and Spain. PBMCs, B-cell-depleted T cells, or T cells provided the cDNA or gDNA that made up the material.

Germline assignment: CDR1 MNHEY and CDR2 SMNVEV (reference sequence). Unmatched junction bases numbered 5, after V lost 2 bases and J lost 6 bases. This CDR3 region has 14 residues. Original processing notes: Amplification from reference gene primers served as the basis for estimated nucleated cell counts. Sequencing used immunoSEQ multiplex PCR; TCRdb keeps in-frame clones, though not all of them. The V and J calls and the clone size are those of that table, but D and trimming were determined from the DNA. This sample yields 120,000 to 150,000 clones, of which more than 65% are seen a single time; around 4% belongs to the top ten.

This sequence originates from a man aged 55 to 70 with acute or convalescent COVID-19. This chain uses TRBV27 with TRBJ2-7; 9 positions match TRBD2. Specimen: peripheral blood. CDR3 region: CASSLIAGGPEQYF. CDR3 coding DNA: TGTGCCAGCAGTTTAATCGCGGGAGGGCCCGAGCAGTACTTC.